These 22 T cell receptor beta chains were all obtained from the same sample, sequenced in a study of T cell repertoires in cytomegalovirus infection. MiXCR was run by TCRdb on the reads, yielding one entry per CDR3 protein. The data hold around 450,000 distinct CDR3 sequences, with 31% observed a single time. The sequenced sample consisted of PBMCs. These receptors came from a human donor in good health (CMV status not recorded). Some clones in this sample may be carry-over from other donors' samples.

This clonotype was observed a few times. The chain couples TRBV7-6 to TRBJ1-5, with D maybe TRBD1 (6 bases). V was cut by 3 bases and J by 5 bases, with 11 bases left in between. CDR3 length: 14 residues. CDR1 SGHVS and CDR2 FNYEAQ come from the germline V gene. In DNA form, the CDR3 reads TGTGCCAGCAGCTTGTCAGGGGCCGATCAGCCCCAGCATTTT. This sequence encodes CASSLSGADQPQHF. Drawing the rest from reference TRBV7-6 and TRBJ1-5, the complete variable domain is GAGVSQSPRYKVTKRGQDVALRCDPISGHVSLYWYRQALGQGPEFLTYFNYEAQQDKSGLPNDRFSAERPEGSISTLTIQRTEQRDSAMYRCASSLSGADQPQHFGDGTRLSIL.

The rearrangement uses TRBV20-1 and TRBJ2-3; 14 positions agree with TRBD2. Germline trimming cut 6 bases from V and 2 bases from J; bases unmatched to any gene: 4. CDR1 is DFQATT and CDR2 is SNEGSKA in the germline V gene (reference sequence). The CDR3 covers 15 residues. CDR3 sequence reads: CSALGLAGATDTQYF. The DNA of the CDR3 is TGCAGTGCCTTGGGACTAGCGGGGGCCACAGATACGCAGTATTTT.

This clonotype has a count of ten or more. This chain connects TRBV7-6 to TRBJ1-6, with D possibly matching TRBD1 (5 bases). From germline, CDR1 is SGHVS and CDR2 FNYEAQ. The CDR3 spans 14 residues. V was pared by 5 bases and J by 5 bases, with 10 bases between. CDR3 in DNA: TGTGCCAGCAGCCTTGGACAAGATAATTCACCCCTCCACTTT. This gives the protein CASSLGQDNSPLHF.

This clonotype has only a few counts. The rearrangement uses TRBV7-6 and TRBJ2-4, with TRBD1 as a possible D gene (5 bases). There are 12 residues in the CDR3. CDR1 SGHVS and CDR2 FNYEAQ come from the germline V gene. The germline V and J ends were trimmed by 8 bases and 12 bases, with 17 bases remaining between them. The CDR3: CASALGGHNQYF. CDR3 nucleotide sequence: TGTGCCAGCGCCCTCGGTGGACACAATCAGTACTTC.

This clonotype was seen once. CDR3 region: CASSSQGYGSSGNTIYF. The CDR3, as DNA: TGTGCCAGTAGCTCCCAGGGGTACGGGTCGTCTGGAAACACCATATATTTT. The V and J genes are TRBV19 and TRBJ1-3; TRBD1 is a possible D gene (6 bases). From germline, CDR1 is LNHDA and CDR2 SQIVND (reference sequence). This CDR3 is 17 amino acids long. Trimming cost V 6 bases and J 1 base, with 19 bases left between them.

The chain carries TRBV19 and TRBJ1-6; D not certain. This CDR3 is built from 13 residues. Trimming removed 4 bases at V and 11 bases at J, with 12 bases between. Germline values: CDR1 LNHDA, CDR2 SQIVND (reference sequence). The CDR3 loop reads CASSTNAVAPLHF. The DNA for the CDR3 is TGTGCCAGTAGTACTAACGCCGTGGCACCCCTCCACTTT.

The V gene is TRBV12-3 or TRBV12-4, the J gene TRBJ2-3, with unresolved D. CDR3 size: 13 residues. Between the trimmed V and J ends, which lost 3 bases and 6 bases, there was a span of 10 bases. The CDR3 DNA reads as TGTGCCAGCAGTTTCCAGCTCAGTGATACGCAGTATTTT. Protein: CASSFQLSDTQYF.

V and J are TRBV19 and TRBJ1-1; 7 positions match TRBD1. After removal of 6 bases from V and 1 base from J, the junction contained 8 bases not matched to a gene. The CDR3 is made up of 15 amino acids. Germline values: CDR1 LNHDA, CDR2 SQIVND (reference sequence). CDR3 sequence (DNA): TGTGCCAGTAGGGGACAGAGTAATGGGAACACTGAAGCTTTCTTT. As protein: CASRGQSNGNTEAFF.

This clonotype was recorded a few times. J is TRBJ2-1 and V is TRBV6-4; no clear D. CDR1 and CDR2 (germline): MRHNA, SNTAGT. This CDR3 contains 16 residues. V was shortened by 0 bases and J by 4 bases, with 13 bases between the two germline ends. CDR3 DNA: TGTGCCAGCAGTGACTCGAATAAGGGTTTTTACAATGAGCAGTTCTTC. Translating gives CASSDSNKGFYNEQFF.

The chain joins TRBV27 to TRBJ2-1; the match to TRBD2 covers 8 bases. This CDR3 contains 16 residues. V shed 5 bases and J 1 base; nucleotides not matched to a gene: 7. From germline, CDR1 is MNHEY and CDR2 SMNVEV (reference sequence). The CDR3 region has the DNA TGTGCCAGCAGTCCGGGACTAGGAAGATCCTACAATGAGCAGTTCTTC. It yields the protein CASSPGLGRSYNEQFF.

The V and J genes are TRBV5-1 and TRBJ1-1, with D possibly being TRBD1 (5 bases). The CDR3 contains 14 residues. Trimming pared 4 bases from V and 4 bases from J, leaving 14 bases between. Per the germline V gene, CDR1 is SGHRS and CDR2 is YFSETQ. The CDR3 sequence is CASSEGSRVTEAFF. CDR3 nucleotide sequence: TGCGCCAGCAGCGAGGGTAGCAGGGTCACTGAAGCTTTCTTT.

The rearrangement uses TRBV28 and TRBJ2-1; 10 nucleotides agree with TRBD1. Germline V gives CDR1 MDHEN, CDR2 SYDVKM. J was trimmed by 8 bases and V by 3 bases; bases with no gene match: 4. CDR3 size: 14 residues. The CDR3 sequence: CASSFSGQGHEQFF. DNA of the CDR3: TGTGCCAGCAGTTTTTCGGGACAGGGGCATGAGCAGTTCTTC. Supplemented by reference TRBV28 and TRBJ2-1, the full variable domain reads DVKVTQSSRYLVKRTGEKVFLECVQDMDHENMFWYRQDPGLGLRLIYFSYDVKMKEKGDIPEGYSVSREKKERFSLILESASTNQTSMYLCASSFSGQGHEQFFGPGTRLTVL.

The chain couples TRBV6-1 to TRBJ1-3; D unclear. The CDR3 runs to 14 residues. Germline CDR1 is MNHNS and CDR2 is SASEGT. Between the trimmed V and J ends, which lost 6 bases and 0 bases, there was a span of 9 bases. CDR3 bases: TGTGCCAGCAGCGGGCCCGACTCTGGAAACACCATATATTTT. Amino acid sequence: CASSGPDSGNTIYF.

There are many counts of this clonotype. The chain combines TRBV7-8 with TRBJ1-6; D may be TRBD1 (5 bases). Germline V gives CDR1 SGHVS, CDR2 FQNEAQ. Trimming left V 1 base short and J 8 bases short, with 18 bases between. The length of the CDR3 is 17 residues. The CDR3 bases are TGTGCCAGCAGCTTAGGGCAGGGAGGGTGGCTCTATTCACCCCTCCACTTT. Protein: CASSLGQGGWLYSPLHF.

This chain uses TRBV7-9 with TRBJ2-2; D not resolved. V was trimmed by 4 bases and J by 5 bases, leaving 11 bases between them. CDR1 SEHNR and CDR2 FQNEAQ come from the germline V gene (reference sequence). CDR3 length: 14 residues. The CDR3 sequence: CASSSPPETGELFF. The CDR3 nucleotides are TGTGCCAGCAGCTCGCCTCCGGAAACCGGGGAGCTGTTTTTT.

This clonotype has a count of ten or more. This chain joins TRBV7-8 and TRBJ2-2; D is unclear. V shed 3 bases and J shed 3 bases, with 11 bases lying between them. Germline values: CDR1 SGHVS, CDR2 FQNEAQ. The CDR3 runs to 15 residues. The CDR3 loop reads CASSFKGVYTGELFF. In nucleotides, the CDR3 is TGTGCCAGCAGCTTTAAGGGTGTTTACACCGGGGAGCTGTTTTTT.

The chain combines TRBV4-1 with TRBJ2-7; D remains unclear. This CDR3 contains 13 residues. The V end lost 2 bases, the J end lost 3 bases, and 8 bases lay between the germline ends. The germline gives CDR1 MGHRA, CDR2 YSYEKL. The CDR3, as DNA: TGCGCCAGCAGCCAACTTATAAGCTACGAGCAGTACTTC. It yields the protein CASSQLISYEQYF.

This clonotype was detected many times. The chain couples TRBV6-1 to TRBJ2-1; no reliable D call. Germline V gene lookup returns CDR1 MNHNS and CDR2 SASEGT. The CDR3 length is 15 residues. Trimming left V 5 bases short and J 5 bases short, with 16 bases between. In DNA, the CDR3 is TGTGCCAGCAGTTATAAGTGGGGTGAAAACAATGAGCAGTTCTTC. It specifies CASSYKWGENNEQFF.

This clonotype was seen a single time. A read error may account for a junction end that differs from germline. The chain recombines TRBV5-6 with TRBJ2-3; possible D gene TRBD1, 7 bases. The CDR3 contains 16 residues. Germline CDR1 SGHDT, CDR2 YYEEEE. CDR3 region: CSSSLEWRGRADTQYF. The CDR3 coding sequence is TGTTCCAGCAGCTTGGAGTGGAGGGGGCGCGCAGATACGCAGTATTTT.

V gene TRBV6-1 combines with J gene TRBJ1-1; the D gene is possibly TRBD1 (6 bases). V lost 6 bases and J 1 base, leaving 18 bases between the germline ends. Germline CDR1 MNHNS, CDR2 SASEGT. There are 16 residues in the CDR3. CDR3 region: CASSDDRRARNTEAFF. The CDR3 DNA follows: TGTGCCAGCAGCGACGACAGGAGGGCGAGGAACACTGAAGCTTTCTTT.

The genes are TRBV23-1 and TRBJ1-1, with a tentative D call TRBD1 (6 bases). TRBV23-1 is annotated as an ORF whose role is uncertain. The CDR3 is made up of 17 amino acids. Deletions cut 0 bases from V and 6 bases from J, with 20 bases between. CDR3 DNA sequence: TGCGCCAGCAGTCAATCGAAGGGGAGGGGGGATGGGGCTGAAGCTTTCTTT. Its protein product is CASSQSKGRGDGAEAFF.

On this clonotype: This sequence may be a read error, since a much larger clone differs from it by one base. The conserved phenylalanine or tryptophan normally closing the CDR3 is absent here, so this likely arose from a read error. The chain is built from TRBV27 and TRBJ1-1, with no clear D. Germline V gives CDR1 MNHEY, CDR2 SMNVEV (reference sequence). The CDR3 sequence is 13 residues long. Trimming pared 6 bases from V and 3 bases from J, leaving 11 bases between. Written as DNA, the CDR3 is TGTGCCAGCAGCCACGCGTGGGACACTGAAGCTTTCTTA. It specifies CASSHAWDTEAFL.